The clone carrying this T cell receptor (beta chain) came up many times. The antigen is unknown. TCRdb analysed the 5' RACE reads with MiXCR anew, one entry per CDR3 protein. Of 1.5 million to 2 million distinct CDR3 sequences listed, around 29% are singletons. This specimen belongs to a study of identical twins. Overall study results and limits: Beta out-of-frame sequences showed weaker excess sharing between twins.

Germline assignment: CDR1 MNHEY and CDR2 SVGAGI. This CDR3 is 15 amino acids long. The ends lost 5 bases at V and 4 bases at J; junction bases unmatched: 6. The chain employs TRBV6-5 and TRBJ1-5; 9 bases fit TRBD1. Source material: cord blood. This clonotype originated in a newborn girl in good health. CDR3: CASSNRDRENQPQHF. The CDR3 DNA sequence: TGTGCCAGCAGTAACCGGGACAGGGAAAATCAGCCCCAGCATTTT.